These 22 T cell receptor beta chains were sequenced from one sample in a study of blood T cell repertoires in COVID-19. Generated by immunoSEQ multiplex PCR, the TCRdb table keeps only in-frame clones and is missing some. In the table there are some 150,000 clones, roughly 73% of which are singletons. The sample comprised peripheral blood. The receptors stem from a woman aged 50 to 60 with active or convalescent COVID-19.

The chain has TRBV6-5 and TRBJ1-2, with unresolved D. The ends were cut back, 6 bases at V and 8 bases at J, with 19 bases in the middle. Per the germline V gene, CDR1 is MNHEY and CDR2 is SVGAGI. The CDR3 runs to 14 residues. DNA of the CDR3: TGTGCCAGCAGGAAGAACGGAGTGGAGGGCGGCTACACCTTC. It is translated as CASRKNGVEGGYTF.

The chain joins TRBV7-2 to TRBJ1-5, with TRBD1 matching over 9 bases. The CDR3 contains 15 residues. V gave up 4 bases and J gave up 4 bases; unmatched junction bases: 5. Germline values: CDR1 SGHTA, CDR2 FQGNSA. CDR3 region: CASSSGGQGNQPQHF. CDR3 in DNA: TGTGCCAGCAGCTCGGGGGGACAGGGAAATCAGCCCCAGCATTTT.

The gene calls are TRBV5-1 and TRBJ2-5; TRBD2 matches 15 bases. The germline V gene encodes CDR1 SGHRS and CDR2 YFSETQ. Losses at the gene ends were 4 bases for V and 2 bases for J; bases not matched to a gene: 6. This CDR3 spans 17 amino acids. CDR3 sequence reads: CASSPGLAGGKQETQYF. The CDR3 DNA follows: TGCGCCAGCAGCCCCGGACTAGCGGGGGGGAAACAAGAGACCCAGTACTTC.

The V and J genes are TRBV7-9 and TRBJ1-2; perhaps TRBD1 as D (5 bases). This CDR3 comprises 11 residues. V was shortened by 8 bases and J by 5 bases, with 9 bases between the two germline ends. Germline-derived CDR1 and CDR2 are SEHNR and FQNEAQ (reference sequence). CDR3 residues: CASRGGYGYTF. CDR3 sequence (DNA): TGTGCCAGCCGCGGGGGGTATGGCTACACCTTC.

The rearrangement links TRBV28 to TRBJ1-5; 8 bases map to TRBD1. CDR3 length: 15 residues. CDR1 is MDHEN, CDR2 SYDVKM, per germline. Trimming took 6 bases from V and 5 from J; bases not matched to a gene: 9. CDR3 loop: CASSPTTGQDQPQHF. The CDR3 region has the DNA TGTGCCAGCAGCCCCACTACGGGACAGGATCAGCCCCAGCATTTT.

This clone has only a few counts. This chain joins TRBV2 and TRBJ2-2; D is possibly TRBD1 (6 bases). The V gene's germline CDR1 is SNHLY and CDR2 FYNNEI. The CDR3 length is 15 residues. Trimming cost V 6 bases and J 1 base, with 12 bases left between them. The CDR3 protein is CASRADRMNTGELFF. The DNA of the CDR3 is TGTGCCAGCAGGGCTGACAGGATGAACACCGGGGAGCTGTTTTTT.

This clone was picked up a small number of times. V and J are TRBV7-2 and TRBJ2-2, with 8 bases fitting TRBD1. The CDR3 consists of 16 residues. Per germline, CDR1 SGHTA and CDR2 FQGNSA. Trimming cost V 5 bases and J 4 bases; bases outside gene matches: 9. The CDR3 DNA follows: TGTGCCAGCAGCACGGGGACAGGCCCGGGCACCGGGGAGCTGTTTTTT. Protein: CASSTGTGPGTGELFF.

In this sample, this clone turned up a few times. This rearrangement joins TRBV11-3 to TRBJ1-1; D is unresolved. Trimming stripped 0 bases from V and 1 base from J, with 3 bases between. Germline assignment: CDR1 SGHNT and CDR2 YENEEA. The CDR3 sequence is 13 residues long. CDR3 coding DNA: TGTGCCAGCAGCTTAGATAAGAACACTGAAGCTTTCTTT. It specifies CASSLDKNTEAFF.

This clone was counted only a few times. The gene calls are TRBV19 and TRBJ1-1; TRBD1 is a possible D gene (5 bases). This CDR3 is 13 amino acids long. Between the trimmed V and J ends, which lost 6 bases and 10 bases, there was a span of 18 bases. Germline loops: CDR1 LNHDA, CDR2 SQIVND (reference sequence). CDR3 in DNA: TGTGCCAGTAGCCCGGGTACGGGCCAGGGAGCTTTCTTT. It is translated as CASSPGTGQGAFF.

The gene calls are TRBV4-1 and TRBJ2-7, with D perhaps matching TRBD1 (6 bases). The CDR3 extends over 14 amino acids. V dropped 6 bases and J dropped 3 bases, with 15 bases sitting between them. Germline loops: CDR1 MGHRA, CDR2 YSYEKL. As DNA, the CDR3 is TGCGCCAGCAGTCTACAGGGCTTGGACTACGAGCAGTACTTC. It translates to CASSLQGLDYEQYF.

V usage is TRBV30 and J usage is TRBJ1-3, with TRBD1 identical over 10 bases. Trimming at V came to 0 bases and at J to 4 bases, leaving 3 bases not matched to a gene. From germline, CDR1 is GTSNPN and CDR2 SVGIG (reference sequence). This CDR3 is 15 amino acids long. The CDR3 DNA sequence: TGTGCCTGGAGTGTGACAGGGGGCCTGGGAAACACCATATATTTT. This codes for CAWSVTGGLGNTIYF.

This clone appeared a few times. The chain joins TRBV9 to TRBJ1-1; D unclear. CDR3 size: 16 residues. Germline V lookup: CDR1 SGDLS, CDR2 YYNGEE. V lost 4 bases and J lost 7, with 23 bases in between. The CDR3 DNA reads as TGTGCCAGCAGCCCTACCCAATTCGGAGGTGGTATTGAAGCTTTCTTT. Its protein is CASSPTQFGGGIEAFF.

The gene calls are TRBV6-5 and TRBJ1-2; 9 bases are shared with TRBD1. This CDR3 spans 14 amino acids. Germline V gene data show CDR1 as MNHEY and CDR2 as SVGAGI. J lost 0 bases, V lost 5 bases, and 1 base had no gene match. In DNA form, the CDR3 reads TGTGCCAGCAGTCGACAGGGGGCTAACTATGGCTACACCTTC. Its protein is CASSRQGANYGYTF.

V is TRBV30 and J is TRBJ1-1; a possible D gene is TRBD1 (6 bases). There are 17 residues in the CDR3. Germline V gene sequence: CDR1 GTSNPN, CDR2 SVGIG (reference sequence). The V gene lost 2 bases and the J gene lost 1 base, with 20 bases spanning the gap. The CDR3: CAWSYRGRQASNTEAFF. The CDR3 DNA reads TGTGCCTGGAGTTATCGGGGTAGACAGGCTTCGAACACTGAAGCTTTCTTT.

The rearrangement links TRBV19 to TRBJ1-2, with D perhaps matching TRBD1 (5 bases). Trimming took 4 bases from V and 11 from J, leaving 14 bases between them. Germline CDR1 and CDR2: LNHDA and SQIVND (reference sequence). CDR3 length: 12 residues. The CDR3 bases are TGTGCCAGTAGTAACCGAAACAGGCCTTACACCTTC. This gives the protein CASSNRNRPYTF.

CDR3 nucleotides: TGTGCCAGTAGTTCACTAGCGGGGGGGAACACCGGGGAGCTGTTTTTT. It is translated as CASSSLAGGNTGELFF. The chain employs TRBV19 and TRBJ2-2, with TRBD2 identical over 12 bases. This CDR3 is 16 amino acids long. Trimming took 5 bases from V and 1 from J; bases not matched to a gene: 2. Germline CDR1 is LNHDA and CDR2 is SQIVND (reference sequence).

V gene TRBV6-2 or TRBV6-3 combines with J gene TRBJ1-1, with 9 bases matching TRBD1. This CDR3 spans 18 amino acids. V shed 6 bases and J 3 bases; nucleotides not matched to a gene: 17. Per germline, CDR1 MNHEY and CDR2 SVGEGT. CDR3 protein: CASSLPTTQGASHTEAFF. Here the CDR3 DNA reads TGTGCCAGCAGCCTCCCCACGACACAGGGGGCTTCGCACACTGAAGCTTTCTTT.

The J gene is TRBJ2-7, the V gene TRBV4-3; TRBD1 matches at 7 bases. Germline-derived CDR1 and CDR2 are LGHNA and YSLEER. V gave up 4 bases and J gave up 4 bases; unmatched junction bases: 10. The CDR3 extends over 15 amino acids. The CDR3 loop reads CASSLTTGSGYEQYF. In DNA form, the CDR3 reads TGCGCCAGCAGCCTTACGACAGGGAGTGGATACGAGCAGTACTTC.

The chain combines TRBV7-8 with TRBJ2-3, with 11 positions matching TRBD2. J gave up 1 base and V 1 base, and 7 bases lay outside the gene matches. Germline CDR1 SGHVS, CDR2 FQNEAQ. CDR3 size: 18 residues. The CDR3 nucleotides are TGTGCCAGCAGCTTAGTACTAGCGGGGGTCCCGGGCACAGATACGCAGTATTTT. It encodes CASSLVLAGVPGTDTQYF. The variable domain in full, with the rest retrieved from reference TRBV7-8 and TRBJ2-3, is GAGVSQSPRYKVAKRGQDVALRCDPISGHVSLFWYQQALGQGPEFLTYFQNEAQLDKSGLPSDRFFAERPEGSVSTLKIQRTQQEDSAVYLCASSLVLAGVPGTDTQYFGPGTRLTVL.

The chain has TRBV19 and TRBJ2-7, with D unclear. Germline lookup yields CDR1 LNHDA and CDR2 SQIVND (reference sequence). Trimming took off 5 bases at V and 2 bases at J, with 13 bases between the two ends. The CDR3 is 14 amino acids. The DNA of the CDR3 is TGTGCCAGTAGTCCGAGTCCACCGCCCTACGAGCAGTACTTC. The encoded protein is CASSPSPPPYEQYF.

The CDR3: CASSLREGSTEAFF. CDR3 nucleotides: TGTGCCAGCAGCCTCAGAGAGGGATCGACTGAAGCTTTCTTT. The genes are TRBV7-3 and TRBJ1-1, with D hard to call. The CDR3 is made up of 14 amino acids. V was clipped by 5 bases and J by 5 bases, with 15 bases between them. Germline values: CDR1 SGHTA, CDR2 FQGTGA.

The V gene is TRBV6-6, the J gene TRBJ1-1; D is perhaps TRBD1 (5 bases). The ends were cut back, 2 bases at V and 1 base at J, with 11 bases in the middle. CDR1 is MNHNY, CDR2 SVGAGI, per germline (reference sequence). The CDR3 has 15 residues. The CDR3 sequence: CASSYPGVENTEAFF. Here the CDR3 DNA reads TGTGCCAGCAGTTACCCGGGGGTGGAGAACACTGAAGCTTTCTTT.